A single sample is the source of the 25 T cell receptor beta chains below, sequenced in a study of CD4 T cells in relation to SARS-CoV-2 and coronaviruses. The unexposed donors gave CD4+ T cells in about 2011-2018, prior to COVID-19. The cells were cultured for about ten days before CD4+ T cells were isolated. Sequenced by immunoSEQ multiplex PCR; TCRdb stores in-frame clones only, minus some. This sample has more than 20,000 clones, with roughly four fifths found just once. These receptors' targets are unknown. Specimen: CD4+ T cells from PBMCs, cultured in vitro. The receptors originated from a human donor in good health.

The chain joins TRBV5-8 to TRBJ1-4, with 7 bases identical to TRBD1. Germline CDR1 and CDR2: SGHTS and YDEGEE. This CDR3 region has 16 residues. J lost 4 bases, V lost 0 bases, and 6 bases had no gene match. CDR3 nucleotide sequence: TGTGCCAGCAGCTTGGCCAAGGGGGCTGGTAATGAAAAACTGTTTTTT. It encodes CASSLAKGAGNEKLFF.

This clone has only one observation. The gene calls are TRBV4-3 and TRBJ2-1; perhaps TRBD1 as D (6 bases). V shed 1 base and J shed 6 bases, with 16 bases lying between them. From germline, CDR1 is LGHNA and CDR2 YSLEER. CDR3 length: 16 amino acids. CDR3 sequence: CASSQGRDNRVNEQFF. The CDR3, as DNA: TGCGCCAGCAGCCAAGGCCGGGACAATCGGGTCAATGAGCAGTTCTTC.

This chain connects TRBV6-6 to TRBJ1-5; 9 bases are shared with TRBD1. The CDR3 consists of 14 residues. Losses at the gene ends were 8 bases for V and 10 bases for J; bases not matched to a gene: 12. Germline V lookup: CDR1 MNHNY, CDR2 SVGAGI (reference sequence). The chain's CDR3 is CASSAGDRVVPQHF. CDR3 coding DNA: TGTGCCAGCTCGGCGGGGGACAGGGTTGTTCCCCAGCATTTT.

The rearrangement joins TRBV2 to TRBJ1-4; TRBD1 matches at 8 bases. CDR1 and CDR2 from the germline V gene are SNHLY and FYNNEI. The junction had 9 bases not matched to a gene; V was cut back by 6 bases and J by 3 bases. The CDR3 is 16 amino acids. DNA for the CDR3: TGTGCCAGCAGAACCGACAGGGGAGGGGCTAATGAAAAACTGTTTTTT. Translating gives CASRTDRGGANEKLFF.

The chain combines TRBV30 with TRBJ1-1, with a tentative D call TRBD1 (5 bases). In germline, CDR1 is GTSNPN, CDR2 SVGIG (reference sequence). Between the trimmed V and J ends, which lost 0 bases and 4 bases, there was a span of 9 bases. This CDR3 has 13 amino acids. The CDR3 loop reads CAWSVQASTEAFF. CDR3 sequence (DNA): TGTGCCTGGAGTGTACAGGCCTCCACTGAAGCTTTCTTT.

V gene TRBV12-3 or TRBV12-4 combines with J gene TRBJ1-6; the D is unclear. The CDR3 spans 12 residues. Deletions cut 6 bases from V and 13 bases from J, with 13 bases between. In DNA form, the CDR3 reads TGTGCCAGCAGCCGAAACCGAGATCCCCTCCACTTT. Its translation is CASSRNRDPLHF.

This rearrangement joins TRBV24-1 to TRBJ2-3, with 11 bases matching TRBD2. This CDR3 contains 15 residues. The germline V gene has CDR1 KGHDR and CDR2 SFDVKD. V lost 4 bases to trimming and J lost 5 bases; unmatched junction nucleotides: 4. The CDR3 loop reads CATSDTLAGGDTQYF. As DNA, the CDR3 is TGTGCCACCAGTGACACCCTAGCGGGGGGAGATACGCAGTATTTT.

The V and J genes are TRBV7-2 and TRBJ1-3; the match to TRBD1 covers 7 bases. The CDR3 length is 16 residues. With 5 bases clipped from V and 0 bases from J, the junction kept 7 bases outside the gene matches. The germline gives CDR1 SGHTA, CDR2 FQGNSA. CDR3 loop: CASSPQGTASGNTIYF. DNA for the CDR3: TGTGCCAGCAGCCCCCAGGGGACAGCCTCTGGAAACACCATATATTTT.

The chain links TRBV19 to TRBJ2-6; D possibly corresponds to TRBD2 (6 bases). The CDR3 sequence is 17 residues long. Germline V CDR1 and CDR2: LNHDA, SQIVND (reference sequence). V lost 5 bases to trimming and J lost 1 base, with 15 bases between them. CDR3 sequence reads: CASSAFGRESGANVLTF. The CDR3 bases are TGTGCCAGTAGTGCCTTCGGACGGGAGTCTGGGGCCAACGTCCTGACTTTC.

J is TRBJ1-1 and V is TRBV9, with no clear D. Germline V CDR1 and CDR2: SGDLS, YYNGEE. This CDR3 contains 15 residues. V was cut by 4 bases and J by 1 base, with 14 bases left in between. CDR3: CASSPSPRANTEAFF. The CDR3 DNA sequence: TGTGCCAGCAGCCCATCCCCCCGGGCGAACACTGAAGCTTTCTTT.

The chain uses TRBV6-2 or TRBV6-3 and TRBJ2-7; TRBD1 matches at 9 bases. This CDR3 comprises 15 residues. Germline V lookup: CDR1 MNHEY, CDR2 SVGEGT. Germline trimming cut 4 bases from V and 5 bases from J; bases unmatched to any gene: 9. The CDR3 sequence: CASSSYRTGENEQYF. In nucleotides, the CDR3 is TGTGCCAGCAGTTCCTACCGGACAGGGGAGAACGAGCAGTACTTC.

The chain uses TRBV6-2 or TRBV6-3 and TRBJ1-1; TRBD1 matches at 10 bases. Germline assignment: CDR1 MNHEY and CDR2 SVGEGT. V was pared by 0 bases and J by 5 bases, with 3 bases of the junction left unmatched. The CDR3 has 15 amino acids. The CDR3, as DNA: TGTGCCAGCAGTTACTCGGGGACAGGGGAAACTGAAGCTTTCTTT. Protein: CASSYSGTGETEAFF.

The chain combines TRBV3-1 (or the pseudogene TRBV3-2) with TRBJ1-2; 8 bases map to TRBD1. CDR3 length: 17 residues. The junction had 10 bases not matched to a gene; V was cut back by 0 bases and J by 4 bases. In germline, CDR1 is LGHDT, CDR2 YNNKEL (reference sequence). CDR3 nucleotides: TGTGCCAGCAGCCAAGATTGGCAGGGGGCTGCTTTCTATGGCTACACCTTC. This codes for CASSQDWQGAAFYGYTF.

The chain recombines TRBV7-7 with TRBJ1-1; TRBD1 matches 11 bases. Germline V gives CDR1 SSHAT, CDR2 FNYEAQ (reference sequence). The CDR3 is 17 residues long. The V segment lost 1 base and the J segment 8 bases; nucleotides outside the gene matches: 12. The DNA for the CDR3 is TGTGCCAGCAGCTTAGATCCGGGACAGGGGGTCACAGCCGAAGCTTTCTTT. It specifies CASSLDPGQGVTAEAFF.

The chain couples TRBV7-9 to TRBJ1-4, with 9 bases identical to TRBD1. V trimming: 5 bases; J trimming: 8 bases; junction bases outside the gene matches: 9. This CDR3 comprises 15 residues. The V gene's germline CDR1 is SEHNR and CDR2 FQNEAQ (reference sequence). The CDR3 nucleotides are TGTGCCAGCAGCAGATTACAGGGGGCGGGAGAAAAACTGTTTTTT. Protein sequence: CASSRLQGAGEKLFF. Together with reference TRBV7-9 and TRBJ1-4, the CDR3 gives the full variable domain: DTGVSQNPRHKITKRGQNVTFRCDPISEHNRLYWYRQTLGQGPEFLTYFQNEAQLEKSRLLSDRFSAERPKGSFSTLEIQRTEQGDSAMYLCASSRLQGAGEKLFFGSGTQLSVL.

This rearrangement joins TRBV14 to TRBJ2-3, with 7 nucleotides matching TRBD2. V shed 3 bases and J 0 bases; nucleotides not matched to a gene: 3. Germline V gene sequence: CDR1 SGHDN, CDR2 FVKESK. The CDR3 has 15 amino acids. The CDR3 coding sequence is TGTGCCAGCAGCCATACGGGGGGAAGCACAGATACGCAGTATTTT. Its translation is CASSHTGGSTDTQYF.

This clone came up a few times. The J gene is TRBJ2-1, the V gene TRBV4-1; 7 nucleotides agree with TRBD1. CDR1 and CDR2 from the germline V gene are MGHRA and YSYEKL. V dropped 1 base and J dropped 6; count of bases not matched to a gene: 6. The CDR3 loop spans 15 amino acids. For the CDR3, the DNA is TGCGCCAGCAGCCAAGTCTCGCAGGGGGTCAATGAGCAGTTCTTC. It translates to CASSQVSQGVNEQFF.

The chain recombines TRBV3-1 (or the pseudogene TRBV3-2) with TRBJ2-2; D perhaps matches TRBD1 (7 bases). Trimming removed 4 bases from V and 5 bases from J, with 20 bases in between. The CDR3 extends over 17 amino acids. CDR1 and CDR2 from the germline V gene are LGHDT and YNNKEL (reference sequence). DNA of the CDR3: TGTGCCAGCAGCCCCAAAGTGACAGGGCGGGAAACCGGGGAGCTGTTTTTT. It specifies CASSPKVTGRETGELFF.

This chain connects TRBV7-6 to TRBJ2-2; 7 bases are shared with TRBD1. The CDR3 has 16 residues. Germline V gene sequence: CDR1 SGHVS, CDR2 FNYEAQ. The junction had 9 bases not matched to a gene; V was cut back by 1 base and J by 7 bases. The CDR3 nucleotides are TGTGCCAGCAGCTTAGGTACAGGGGCGATTATCGGGGAGCTGTTTTTT. This sequence encodes CASSLGTGAIIGELFF.

This rearrangement joins TRBV29-1 to TRBJ1-2; D uncertain. Trimming shortened V by 3 bases and J by 7 bases, and 6 bases separated the two germline ends. Germline CDR1 reads SQVTM; CDR2 reads ANQGSEA. CDR3 size: 10 residues. For the CDR3, the DNA is TGCAGCGTTGACGGTGGTGGCTACACCTTC. It codes for CSVDGGGYTF.

V usage is TRBV6-1 and J usage is TRBJ1-4, with D maybe TRBD1 (6 bases). The V and J ends lost 1 base and 7 bases respectively, with 13 bases between them. The germline gives CDR1 MNHNS, CDR2 SASEGT. The CDR3 runs 15 residues. The CDR3 spells CASSEDNRATEKLFF. CDR3 nucleotide sequence: TGTGCCAGCAGTGAAGATAACAGGGCGACTGAAAAACTGTTTTTT.

The chain combines TRBV7-2 with TRBJ1-1, with a possible D match to TRBD1 (5 bases). Germline assignment: CDR1 SGHTA and CDR2 FQGNSA. Trimming removed 4 bases at V and 6 bases at J, with 18 bases between. The CDR3 totals 15 residues. CDR3 protein: CASSSDRGKRAEAFF. The CDR3 DNA follows: TGTGCCAGCAGCTCAGATCGGGGGAAGAGGGCTGAAGCTTTCTTT.

The chain has TRBV29-1 and TRBJ2-5, with D unresolved. Germline V lookup: CDR1 SQVTM, CDR2 ANQGSEA. The CDR3 loop spans 13 amino acids. V was clipped by 1 base and J by 3 bases, with 9 bases between them. As DNA, the CDR3 is TGCAGCGTTGAAGTGACACGAAAAGAGACCCAGTACTTC. This codes for CSVEVTRKETQYF. The full variable domain, with the rest looked up from reference TRBV29-1 and TRBJ2-5, is SAVISQKPSRDICQRGTSLTIQCQVDSQVTMMFWYRQQPGQSLTLIATANQGSEATYESGFVIDKFPISRPNLTFSTLTVSNMSPEDSSIYLCSVEVTRKETQYFGPGTRLLVL.

CDR3 coding DNA: TGTGCCAGCAGCTTTCTGCGGGACACCTCCTACGAGCAGTACTTC. Translating gives CASSFLRDTSYEQYF. V and J are TRBV7-2 and TRBJ2-7; tentatively, D is TRBD1 or TRBD2 (6 bases each). Germline lookup yields CDR1 SGHTA and CDR2 FQGNSA. V lost 3 bases and J 0 bases, leaving 12 bases between the germline ends. The CDR3 is 15 amino acids. Using reference TRBV7-2 and TRBJ2-7 for the parts outside the CDR3, the full variable domain is GAGVSQSPSNKVTEKGKDVELRCDPISGHTALYWYRQSLGQGLEFLIYFQGNSAPDKSGLPSDRFSAERTGGSVSTLTIQRTQQEDSAVYLCASSFLRDTSYEQYFGPGTRLTVT.

V gene TRBV7-3 combines with J gene TRBJ2-5; D is ambiguous. Germline loops: CDR1 SGHTA, CDR2 FQGTGA. V was trimmed by 0 bases and J by 0 bases, leaving 2 bases between them. The CDR3 loop spans 13 amino acids. CDR3 region: CASSLTNQETQYF. The CDR3 DNA sequence: TGTGCCAGCAGCTTAACCAACCAAGAGACCCAGTACTTC.